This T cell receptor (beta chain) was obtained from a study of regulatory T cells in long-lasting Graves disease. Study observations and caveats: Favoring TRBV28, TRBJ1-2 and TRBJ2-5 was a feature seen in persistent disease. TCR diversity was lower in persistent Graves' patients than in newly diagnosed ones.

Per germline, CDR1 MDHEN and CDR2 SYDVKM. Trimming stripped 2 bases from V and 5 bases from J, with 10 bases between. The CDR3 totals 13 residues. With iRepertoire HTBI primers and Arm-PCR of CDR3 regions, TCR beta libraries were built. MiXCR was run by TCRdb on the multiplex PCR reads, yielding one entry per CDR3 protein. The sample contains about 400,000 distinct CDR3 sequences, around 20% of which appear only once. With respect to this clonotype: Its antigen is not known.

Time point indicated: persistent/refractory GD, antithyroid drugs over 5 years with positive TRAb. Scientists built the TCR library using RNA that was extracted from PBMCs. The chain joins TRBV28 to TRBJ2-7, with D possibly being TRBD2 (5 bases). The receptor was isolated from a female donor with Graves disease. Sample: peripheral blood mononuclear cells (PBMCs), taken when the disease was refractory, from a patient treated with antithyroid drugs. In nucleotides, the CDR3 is TGTGCCAGCAGTTTAGGGAGCCCGGACGAGCAGTACTTC. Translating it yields CASSLGSPDEQYF.